These 26 T cell receptor beta chains were all obtained from the same sample, sequenced in a study of T cell responses to AZD1222 COVID-19 vaccine. Assay: immunoSEQ multiplex PCR; the TCRdb copy retains only in-frame clones and omits some. The sample has about 140,000 clones; around 89% are singletons. The sequenced sample was peripheral blood, obtained on day 0 of AZD1222 vaccination. The receptors derive from an adult in good health.

The J gene is TRBJ1-5, the V gene TRBV7-2, with 12 bases identical to TRBD1. The CDR3 consists of 17 residues. Germline CDR1 and CDR2: SGHTA and FQGNSA. Trimming at V came to 2 bases and at J to 4 bases, leaving 6 bases not matched to a gene. In DNA, the CDR3 is TGTGCCAGCAGCTTATTGGGACAGGGGGCGGGGAATCAGCCCCAGCATTTT. Its protein product is CASSLLGQGAGNQPQHF.

The chain is built from TRBV5-1 and TRBJ2-7; no clear D. The CDR3 loop spans 15 amino acids. The V gene lost 0 bases and the J gene lost 2 bases, with 12 bases spanning the gap. CDR1 is SGHRS, CDR2 YFSETQ, per germline. The CDR3 nucleotides read TGCGCCAGCAGCTTGGAGTTGGGCCTAGCCTACGAGCAGTACTTC. Amino acid sequence: CASSLELGLAYEQYF. The full variable domain, rest sourced from reference TRBV5-1 and TRBJ2-7, is KAGVTQTPRYLIKTRGQQVTLSCSPISGHRSVSWYQQTPGQGLQFLFEYFSETQRNKGNFPGRFSGRQFSNSRSEMNVSTLELGDSALYLCASSLELGLAYEQYFGPGTRLTVT.

This clone has only a few counts. The V and J genes are TRBV16 and TRBJ1-5; the D is unclear. The CDR3 length is 15 residues. Germline CDR1 and CDR2: KGHSY and FQNENV. V was cut by 0 bases and J by 7 bases, with 13 bases left in between. The CDR3 protein is CASSQSQDGLQPQHF. Here the CDR3 DNA reads TGTGCCAGCAGCCAATCCCAGGATGGTTTGCAGCCCCAGCATTTT.

The chain joins TRBV5-4 to TRBJ2-1, with D unclear. With 1 base removed from V and 0 bases from J, the gap between germline ends came to 11 bases. The CDR3 runs to 16 residues. Germline lookup yields CDR1 SGHNT and CDR2 YYREEE (reference sequence). Here the CDR3 DNA reads TGTGCCAGCAGCTTGTTGGGAACGGGCTCCTACAATGAGCAGTTCTTC. Residues: CASSLLGTGSYNEQFF.

This clone was detected only once. The chain uses TRBV7-9 and TRBJ2-7; D uncertain. The CDR3 runs 15 residues. Trimming took off 1 base at V and 2 bases at J, with 12 bases between the two ends. CDR1 and CDR2 from the germline V gene are SEHNR and FQNEAQ (reference sequence). The DNA for the CDR3 is TGTGCCAGCAGCTTAGAACGGGCAGGACCCTACGAGCAGTACTTC. Protein: CASSLERAGPYEQYF.

The CDR3, as DNA: TGTGCCAGCAGTGAACCGCCCCGGGACAGGCAGTTCTTC. Translated, it gives CASSEPPRDRQFF. The chain has TRBV2 and TRBJ2-1; 7 bases agree with TRBD1. Germline loops: CDR1 SNHLY, CDR2 FYNNEI. J lost 12 bases, V lost 2 bases, and 7 bases had no gene match. The CDR3 totals 13 residues. Using reference TRBV2 and TRBJ2-1 for the parts outside the CDR3, the full variable domain is EPEVTQTPSHQVTQMGQEVILRCVPISNHLYFYWYRQILGQKVEFLVSFYNNEISEKSEIFDDQFSVERPDGSNFTLKIRSTKLEDSAMYFCASSEPPRDRQFFGPGTRLTVL.

The chain uses TRBV6-6 and TRBJ2-5; TRBD1 or TRBD2 may be the D gene (6 bases each). This CDR3 contains 13 residues. Looked up from germline, CDR1 is MNHNY and CDR2 is SVGAGI (reference sequence). Trimming removed 6 bases from V and 2 bases from J, with 10 bases in between. The DNA for the CDR3 is TGTGCCAGCAGCCGGGGGCCGCAAGAGACCCAGTACTTC. Its translation is CASSRGPQETQYF.

The V gene is TRBV9, the J gene TRBJ2-5; TRBD2 might be the D (6 bases). This CDR3 is 15 amino acids long. Germline assignment: CDR1 SGDLS and CDR2 YYNGEE. Trimming stripped 0 bases from V and 4 bases from J, with 13 bases between. The CDR3 DNA is TGTGCCAGCAGCGTAGCTGACGGGGGAGGAGAGACCCAGTACTTC. This translates into CASSVADGGGETQYF.

This clone was seen once. The chain recombines TRBV28 with TRBJ2-5; weak D call: TRBD2 (5 bases). With 4 bases removed from V and 4 bases from J, the gap between germline ends came to 16 bases. CDR1 is MDHEN, CDR2 SYDVKM, per germline. This CDR3 has 15 residues. CDR3 sequence (DNA): TGTGCCAGCAGTTGGAACGGGCTCGAGGGAGAGACCCAGTACTTC. Its protein is CASSWNGLEGETQYF.

The gene calls are TRBV7-2 and TRBJ1-1; D remains ambiguous. The CDR3 extends over 15 amino acids. Germline V lookup: CDR1 SGHTA, CDR2 FQGNSA. Between the trimmed V and J ends, which lost 5 bases and 5 bases, there was a span of 18 bases. CDR3 coding DNA: TGTGCCAGCAGCCCCGCGGGTCGCCTCCGGACTGAAGCTTTCTTT. This encodes CASSPAGRLRTEAFF.

This chain uses TRBV7-2 with TRBJ2-7, with 9 bases fitting TRBD2. This CDR3 is 16 amino acids long. V gave up 0 bases and J gave up 4 bases; unmatched junction bases: 7. Germline CDR1 SGHTA, CDR2 FQGNSA. The CDR3 DNA follows: TGTGCCAGCAGCTTAGCATGGCGGGGGGGATTATACGAGCAGTACTTC. It is translated as CASSLAWRGGLYEQYF.

J is TRBJ1-1 and V is TRBV7-2; 7 nucleotides align to TRBD1. The CDR3 totals 16 residues. Germline CDR1 is SGHTA and CDR2 is FQGNSA. The trim removed 5 bases at V and 0 bases at J, leaving 9 bases unmatched. Written as DNA, the CDR3 is TGTGCCAGCAGCCTACAGGGGACGATGGTGAACACTGAAGCTTTCTTT. Its translation: CASSLQGTMVNTEAFF. Drawing the rest from reference TRBV7-2 and TRBJ1-1, the complete variable domain is GAGVSQSPSNKVTEKGKDVELRCDPISGHTALYWYRQSLGQGLEFLIYFQGNSAPDKSGLPSDRFSAERTGGSVSTLTIQRTQQEDSAVYLCASSLQGTMVNTEAFFGQGTRLTVV.

This clone appeared a few times. The chain is built from TRBV9 and TRBJ1-2; a possible D gene is TRBD1 (5 bases). V was cut by 3 bases and J by 3 bases, with 15 bases left in between. CDR3 length equals 15 residues. In germline, CDR1 is SGDLS, CDR2 YYNGEE. This chain's CDR3 is CASSEGDLGHYGYTF. In nucleotides, the CDR3 is TGTGCCAGCAGCGAAGGGGACCTTGGGCACTATGGCTACACCTTC.

The V gene is TRBV7-9, the J gene TRBJ2-1; D gene uncertain. The germline V and J ends were trimmed by 5 bases and 8 bases, with 7 bases remaining between them. The CDR3 is made up of 11 amino acids. CDR1 SEHNR and CDR2 FQNEAQ come from the germline V gene (reference sequence). CDR3 sequence: CASSESDEQFF. Here the CDR3 DNA reads TGTGCCAGCAGCGAGAGCGATGAGCAGTTCTTC.

This clone showed up just once. This chain uses TRBV18 with TRBJ2-1; D might be TRBD1 or TRBD2, each matching 6 bases. V gave up 6 bases and J gave up 5 bases, with 20 bases separating them. The CDR3 consists of 16 residues. In germline, CDR1 is KGHSH, CDR2 LQKENI. The CDR3 loop is CASSEIPGDFNNEQFF. CDR3 in DNA: TGTGCCAGCTCGGAGATACCAGGGGACTTCAACAATGAGCAGTTCTTC.

This rearrangement joins TRBV2 to TRBJ1-2, with D tentatively TRBD1 (6 bases). V gave up 7 bases and J gave up 6 bases, with 12 bases separating them. CDR1 SNHLY and CDR2 FYNNEI come from the germline V gene. The length of the CDR3 is 12 residues. CDR3 DNA: TGTGCCAGCATAGGACAGATAGATGGCTACACCTTC. It translates to CASIGQIDGYTF.

The rearrangement joins TRBV12-3 or TRBV12-4 to TRBJ1-5, with D hard to call. This CDR3 comprises 13 residues. The V and J ends lost 3 bases and 7 bases respectively, with 10 bases between them. CDR3 in DNA: TGTGCCAGCAGTTTTGGGGAAGCCCAGCCCCAGCATTTT. It encodes CASSFGEAQPQHF.

The CDR3 region is CASSQGADGYTF. As DNA, the CDR3 is TGTGCCAGCTCACAAGGGGCGGATGGCTACACCTTC. This chain links TRBV18 with TRBJ1-2, with a weak D call TRBD1 (5 bases). This CDR3 contains 12 residues. Germline V gives CDR1 KGHSH, CDR2 LQKENI. The V end lost 4 bases, the J end lost 6 bases, and 9 bases lay between the germline ends.

The rearrangement joins TRBV18 to TRBJ1-5; D unclear. CDR3 length: 13 residues. CDR1 KGHSH and CDR2 LQKENI come from the germline V gene. Trimming shortened V by 6 bases and J by 9 bases, and 15 bases separated the two germline ends. The CDR3 sequence is CASSRELDGPQHF. DNA of the CDR3: TGTGCCAGCTCCCGTGAACTCGATGGGCCCCAGCATTTT.

This clone showed up just once. The DNA of the CDR3 is TGTGCCAGCAGCGTAGTCGGACGTGCCTTCTACAATGAGCAGTTCTTC. Translation gives CASSVVGRAFYNEQFF. V and J are TRBV9 and TRBJ2-1; D is unclear. V was pared by 0 bases and J by 3 bases, with 13 bases between. The CDR3 is 16 residues long. Germline V gene lookup returns CDR1 SGDLS and CDR2 YYNGEE.

The CDR3: CATSDHGTGDQETQYF. Written as DNA, the CDR3 is TGTGCCACCAGTGACCACGGGACAGGGGACCAAGAGACCCAGTACTTC. The genes are TRBV24-1 and TRBJ2-5; 10 bases fit TRBD1. Trimming at V came to 4 bases and at J to 0 bases, leaving 4 bases not matched to a gene. Germline lookup yields CDR1 KGHDR and CDR2 SFDVKD. The CDR3 is made up of 16 amino acids.

The chain employs TRBV7-9 and TRBJ1-3; D may be TRBD1 (6 bases). The CDR3 contains 16 residues. V lost 4 bases and J lost 0, with 13 bases in between. From germline, CDR1 is SEHNR and CDR2 FQNEAQ (reference sequence). The CDR3: CASSSGQPNSGNTIYF. CDR3 bases: TGTGCCAGCAGCTCCGGACAGCCTAACTCTGGAAACACCATATATTTT.

The chain is built from TRBV30 and TRBJ1-2, with 8 nucleotides matching TRBD1. This CDR3 is 14 amino acids long. Germline CDR1 and CDR2: GTSNPN and SVGIG (reference sequence). J was trimmed by 6 bases and V by 2 bases; bases with no gene match: 8. This chain's CDR3 is CAWSWGQGADGYTF. CDR3 in DNA: TGTGCCTGGAGTTGGGGGCAGGGGGCTGATGGCTACACCTTC.

This sequence joins TRBV2 and TRBJ1-2, with a weak D call TRBD1 (6 bases). The V end was cut by 4 bases, the J end by 7 bases, with 16 bases between. The germline V gene encodes CDR1 SNHLY and CDR2 FYNNEI. The CDR3 is 14 residues long. CDR3 bases: TGTGCCAGCAGTGCCACATTGGGGGCGTTTGGCTACACCTTC. Translation: CASSATLGAFGYTF.

The V call is TRBV28, the J call TRBJ1-5; no clear D. This CDR3 contains 12 residues. Trimming took 6 bases from V and 1 from J, leaving 4 bases between them. Germline V CDR1 and CDR2: MDHEN, SYDVKM. CDR3 sequence: CASSTSNQPQHF. CDR3 coding DNA: TGTGCCAGCAGCACCAGCAATCAGCCCCAGCATTTT.

The CDR3 reads CAWLRGKGDTQYF. As DNA, the CDR3 is TGTGCCTGGTTGAGGGGGAAAGGAGATACGCAGTATTTT. The chain recombines TRBV30 with TRBJ2-3; D is perhaps TRBD1 (6 bases). CDR3 length: 13 residues. The ends were cut back, 5 bases at V and 5 bases at J, with 14 bases in the middle. Germline loops: CDR1 GTSNPN, CDR2 SVGIG (reference sequence).